Listed below are T cell receptor beta chains from one sample, sequenced in a study of cytomegalovirus exposure and HLA in healthy donors. Assay used: immunoSEQ multiplex PCR; TCRdb lists only in-frame clones, some missing. The sample contains 150,000 to 200,000 clones, 65% to 80% of which appear only once. What was sequenced was PBMCs. These receptors were collected from a woman aged 25 to 39 in good health and CMV-seronegative. The CDR3 runs from the conserved cysteine through the conserved F or W. A D gene is named only where the DNA matches it firmly. Only part of the rows carry a size: once, few, many, or a class if the clone is expanded.

j_gene,abundance,d_gene,v_gene,CDR3aa,CDR3nt
TRBJ1-2,-,TRBD1,TRBV27,CASSLGQGNGYTF,TGTGCCAGCAGTTTGGGACAGGGGAATGGCTACACCTTC
TRBJ2-7,once,TRBD1,TRBV5-1,CASSPGTVRSYEQYF,TGCGCCAGCAGCCCCGGGACAGTCAGATCCTACGAGCAGTACTTC
TRBJ2-1,-,TRBD1,TRBV11-2,CASSSGTGRFYNERFF,TGTGCCAGCAGCTCTGGGACAGGTAGATTCTACAATGAGCGGTTCTTC
TRBJ1-1,few,-,TRBV5-5,CASSPRAGMNTEAFF,TGTGCCAGCAGCCCGAGGGCAGGAATGAACACTGAAGCTTTCTTT
TRBJ2-1,-,-,TRBV30,CAWGRNSGNEQFF,TGTGCCTGGGGGAGGAACAGTGGGAATGAGCAGTTCTTC
TRBJ1-4,-,TRBD1,TRBV5-1,CASSLATTGVTNEKLFF,TGCGCCAGCAGCTTGGCAACGACAGGGGTGACTAATGAAAAACTGTTTTTT
TRBJ2-1,-,TRBD2,TRBV7-9,CASSPSGRDNEQFF,TGTGCCAGCAGCCCTAGCGGGAGGGACAATGAGCAGTTCTTC
TRBJ2-7,-,-,TRBV5-1,CASSLDRLYYEQYF,TGCGCCAGCAGCTTGGACAGATTATACTACGAGCAGTACTTC
TRBJ1-2,-,-,TRBV11-1,CASSEIGGLTYGYPF,TGTGCCAGCAGCGAAATCGGGGGACTTACCTATGGCTACCCCTTC
TRBJ1-3,-,-,TRBV7-9,CASSPSESGNTIYF,TGTGCCAGCAGCCCCAGCGAATCTGGAAACACCATATATTTT
TRBJ1-1,-,-,TRBV7-9,CASSLAQGGNTEAFF,TGTGCCAGCAGCTTAGCACAGGGCGGGAACACTGAAGCTTTCTTT
TRBJ2-7,-,-,TRBV18,CASSPTVSYEQYF,TGTGCCAGCTCACCGACAGTATCCTACGAGCAGTACTTC
TRBJ2-4,-,TRBD1,TRBV5-1,CASSLVAGGLGVAKNIQYF,TGCGCCAGCAGCTTGGTAGCAGGGGGCCTGGGGGTGGCCAAAAACATTCAGTACTTC
TRBJ2-7,-,-,TRBV19,CASSIVGYTYEQYF,TGTGCCAGTAGCATAGTCGGGTACACCTACGAGCAGTACTTC
TRBJ1-2,-,-,TRBV9,CASSVGSQLHGYTF,TGTGCCAGCAGCGTAGGGTCCCAACTACATGGCTACACCTTC
TRBJ1-1,-,-,TRBV7-6,CASSLGSQTEAFF,TGTGCCAGCAGCTTAGGGAGCCAGACTGAAGCTTTCTTT
TRBJ2-7,-,TRBD1,TRBV29-1,CSVGGQGPYEQYF,TGCAGCGTTGGGGGACAGGGTCCCTACGAGCAGTACTTC
TRBJ1-4,-,TRBD1,TRBV28,CASRQGATNEKLFF,TGTGCCAGTCGTCAGGGGGCAACTAATGAAAAACTGTTTTTT
TRBJ1-1,-,-,TRBV7-6,CASSFDFQGGITEAFF,TGTGCCAGCAGCTTTGATTTCCAGGGAGGGATTACTGAAGCTTTCTTT
TRBJ1-5,-,-,TRBV7-9,CASSYAWGVWPQHF,TGTGCCAGCAGCTACGCTTGGGGGGTCTGGCCCCAGCATTTT
TRBJ1-1,-,-,TRBV19,CASSIEVRGNTEAFF,TGTGCCAGTAGTATAGAGGTTCGCGGGAACACTGAAGCTTTCTTT
TRBJ2-3,-,TRBD2,TRBV7-9,CASSPLRAGGPTSTDTQYF,TGTGCCAGCAGCCCGCTTCGGGCGGGAGGGCCCACTAGCACAGATACGCAGTATTTT
TRBJ1-4,-,TRBD1,TRBV7-9,CASSLDRANEKLFF,TGTGCCAGCAGCTTGGACAGGGCTAATGAAAAACTGTTTTTT
TRBJ2-2,once,-,TRBV11-3,CASSLLGTNTGELFF,TGTGCCAGCAGCCTCCTGGGCACGAACACCGGGGAGCTGTTTTTT
TRBJ2-3,-,-,TRBV9,CASSVGQPSDTQYF,TGTGCCAGCAGCGTGGGGCAGCCTTCAGATACGCAGTATTTT
TRBJ1-2,-,-,TRBV7-6,CASSLAQGYGYTF,TGTGCCAGCAGCTTAGCGCAGGGCTATGGCTACACCTTC
TRBJ2-2,few,TRBD1,TRBV5-1,CASSSTTGDTGELFF,TGCGCCAGCAGCTCGACCACAGGGGACACCGGGGAGCTGTTTTTT
TRBJ1-1,-,-,TRBV7-9,CASSLGGPLTEAFF,TGTGCCAGCAGCTTAGGGGGCCCCCTCACTGAAGCTTTCTTT
TRBJ2-3,-,-,TRBV5-4,CASTLYDTQYF,TGTGCCAGCACCCTGTATGATACGCAGTATTTT
TRBJ1-2,few,-,TRBV6-5,CASSYSEGPNGYTF,TGTGCCAGCAGTTACTCTGAGGGCCCCAATGGCTACACCTTC
TRBJ2-1,-,TRBD2,TRBV19,CASSLFVAGGPYNEQFF,TGTGCCAGTAGTCTCTTTGTAGCGGGAGGTCCCTACAATGAGCAGTTCTTC
TRBJ1-6,-,TRBD1,TRBV7-3,CASSLNGQGAGNSPLHF,TGTGCCAGCAGCTTAAATGGACAGGGGGCTGGAAATTCACCCCTCCACTTT
TRBJ1-3,once,-,TRBV7-9,CASSPGHQNTIYF,TGTGCCAGCAGTCCAGGACACCAGAACACCATATATTTT
TRBJ2-3,once,TRBD2,TRBV11-2,CASSSGTRGTDTQYF,TGTGCCAGCAGCTCCGGGACTAGGGGGACAGATACGCAGTATTTT
TRBJ2-3,-,TRBD2,TRBV30,CAWSGREGLWTQYF,TGTGCCTGGAGTGGGCGGGAGGGCCTATGGACGCAGTATTTT
TRBJ2-2,-,TRBD2,TRBV4-1,CASSQKKAGGFAGELFF,TGCGCCAGCAGCCAGAAAAAAGCGGGAGGGTTCGCCGGGGAGCTGTTTTTT
TRBJ2-2,-,-,TRBV7-9,CASHSRTVTGELFF,TGTGCCAGCCATTCAAGAACAGTAACCGGGGAGCTGTTTTTT
TRBJ2-3,few,TRBD2,TRBV7-8,CASRIMASGMEYF,TGTGCCAGCAGAATTATGGCTAGCGGGATGGAGTATTTT
TRBJ2-1,few,-,TRBV4-1,CASSQGRGEQFF,TGCGCCAGCAGCCAAGGGAGGGGTGAGCAGTTCTTC
TRBJ2-7,-,TRBD1,TRBV28,CASSLWTGGYEQYF,TGTGCCAGCAGTTTATGGACAGGGGGCTACGAGCAGTACTTC
TRBJ1-1,-,TRBD1,TRBV29-1,CSARTGGNTEAFF,TGCAGCGCCAGGACAGGCGGGAACACTGAAGCTTTCTTT
TRBJ2-7,-,-,TRBV27,CASSLSRESSYEQYF,TGTGCCAGCAGTTTATCGAGGGAGAGCTCCTACGAGCAGTACTTC
TRBJ2-7,-,TRBD1,TRBV5-1,CASRVGTGELEQYF,TGCGCCAGCCGCGTTGGGACAGGAGAACTCGAGCAGTACTTC
TRBJ1-2,once,-,TRBV5-1,CASGGQTYGYTF,TGCGCCAGCGGCGGACAGACCTATGGCTACACCTTC
TRBJ1-2,-,-,TRBV2,CASSEAVREGEVTF,TGTGCCAGCAGTGAAGCAGTCAGGGAGGGGGAGGTCACCTTC
TRBJ2-7,-,-,TRBV6-5,CASSYGQGLTYEQYF,TGTGCCAGCAGTTACGGGCAGGGCTTAACCTACGAGCAGTACTTC
TRBJ2-1,-,TRBD2,TRBV28,CASSSLRLAGDNEQFF,TGTGCCAGCAGTTCCCTTCGACTAGCGGGGGACAATGAGCAGTTCTTC
TRBJ1-1,-,TRBD1,TRBV7-2,CASSLSRGPGGLRTEAFF,TGTGCCAGCAGCTTAAGTCGGGGCCCAGGGGGCTTGAGGACTGAAGCTTTCTTT
TRBJ1-2,-,TRBD1,TRBV19,CASSVDRGRGYGYTF,TGTGCCAGTAGTGTCGACAGGGGGAGAGGCTATGGCTACACCTTC
TRBJ1-1,-,TRBD1,TRBV6-6,CASSSLPTGVGTEAFF,TGTGCCAGCAGTTCCTTACCGACAGGGGTTGGCACTGAAGCTTTCTTT
TRBJ1-5,-,TRBD1,TRBV2,CASSVERTGLQPQHF,TGTGCCAGCAGTGTAGAAAGGACAGGGCTTCAGCCCCAGCATTTT
TRBJ2-7,-,-,TRBV5-4,CASSPDYTYEQYF,TGTGCCAGCAGCCCGGACTACACTTACGAGCAGTACTTC
TRBJ2-3,once,TRBD2,TRBV10-3,CAISEPTLAVSGPTQYF,TGTGCCATCAGTGAGCCGACACTAGCGGTTTCGGGTCCAACGCAGTATTTT
TRBJ2-1,-,TRBD1,TRBV27,CASSLLGQGEFF,TGTGCCAGCAGTTTATTAGGACAGGGAGAGTTCTTC